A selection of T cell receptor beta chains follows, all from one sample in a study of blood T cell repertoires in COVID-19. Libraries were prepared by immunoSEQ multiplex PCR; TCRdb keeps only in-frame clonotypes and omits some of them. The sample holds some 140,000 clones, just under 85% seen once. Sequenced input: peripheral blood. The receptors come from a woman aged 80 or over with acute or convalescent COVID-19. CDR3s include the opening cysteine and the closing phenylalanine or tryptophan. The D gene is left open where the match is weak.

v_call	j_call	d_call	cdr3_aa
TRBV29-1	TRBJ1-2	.	CSVPTSLNYGYTF
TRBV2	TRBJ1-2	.	CATKRDYGYTF
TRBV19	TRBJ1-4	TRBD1	CASSIWPLGSGQGDEKLFF
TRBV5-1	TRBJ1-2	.	CASSTDGDYGYTF
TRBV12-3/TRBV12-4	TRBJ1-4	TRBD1	CASRRRDRSFF
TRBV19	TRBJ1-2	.	CASREQGRRGYTF
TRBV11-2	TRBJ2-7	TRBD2	CASSYGTSRYEQYF
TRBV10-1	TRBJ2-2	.	CATALGPNTGELFF
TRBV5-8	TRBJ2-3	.	CASSYGFEQGTDTQYF
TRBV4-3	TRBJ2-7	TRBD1	CASSPRQGGDEQYF
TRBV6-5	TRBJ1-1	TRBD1	CASRKQGMSEAFF
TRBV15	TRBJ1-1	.	CATSENMNTEAFF
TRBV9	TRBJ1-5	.	CASGQSNQPQHF
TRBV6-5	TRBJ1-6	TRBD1	CASSTQGRVNSPLHF
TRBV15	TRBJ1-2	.	CATSRDVRMNYGYTF
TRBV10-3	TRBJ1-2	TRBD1	CAIRRTGTEHHGYTF
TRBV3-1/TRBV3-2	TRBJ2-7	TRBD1	CASRGTGDSYEQYF
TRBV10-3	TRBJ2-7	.	CAISDGRQAYEQYF
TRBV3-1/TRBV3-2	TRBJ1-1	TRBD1	CASSQAYRGNTEAFF
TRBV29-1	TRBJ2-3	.	CSVGTGSSTDTQYF